One sample yielded the 21 T cell receptor beta chains listed below, sequenced in a study of shared clonotypes between healthy human individuals (dated by TCRdb to 2018 to 2021). Library preparation used the immunoSEQ multiplex PCR assay. Sourced from immuneACCESS, this table was stored by TCRdb with only in-frame sequences that have V and J called. A share of the clones is absent; for the studies checked, an unresolved V gene accounts for under half, and the remainder has no known explanation. This sample gives around 1.9 million clones in total; 80% to 95% of them show up just once. The ten largest account for about 1.7% of the sample. CD8 naive samples were obtained by positive selection for CCR7 among CD45RO-negative cells, yielding a CD45RA+CCR7+ population from which TemRA cells were excluded. The sample was naive CD8+ T cells from PBMCs. The cell subset or site tag for this specimen amounts to: CD45RA+CCR7+. All receptors come from a young man in good health. Some clones in this sample may be carry-over from other donors' samples.

This clone was recorded only once. The gene calls are TRBV30 and TRBJ2-3; 9 nucleotides agree with TRBD1. The CDR3 loop spans 15 amino acids. V lost 5 bases, J lost 5 bases, and 11 bases stayed unmatched. Germline-derived CDR1 and CDR2 are GTSNPN and SVGIG (reference sequence). CDR3 in amino acids: CAWSPGTGWQDTQYF. In DNA form, the CDR3 reads TGTGCCTGGTCCCCCGGGACAGGGTGGCAAGATACGCAGTATTTT.

This chain connects TRBV27 to TRBJ2-3; D gene uncertain. The CDR3 is 17 residues long. Deletions cut 5 bases from V and 0 bases from J, with 18 bases between. Per germline, CDR1 MNHEY and CDR2 SMNVEV (reference sequence). CDR3 protein: CASSLWATSLSTDTQYF. In DNA, the CDR3 is TGTGCCAGCAGTCTCTGGGCGACCAGCCTTAGCACAGATACGCAGTATTTT.

The chain links TRBV27 to TRBJ2-1; D remains ambiguous. The CDR3 extends over 13 amino acids. Germline V gene lookup returns CDR1 MNHEY and CDR2 SMNVEV (reference sequence). V lost 2 bases to trimming and J lost 5 bases, with 7 bases between them. This chain's CDR3 is CASSLATHNEQFF. The CDR3 DNA sequence: TGTGCCAGCAGTTTAGCCACACACAATGAGCAGTTCTTC.

The chain recombines TRBV28 with TRBJ1-1; D is uncertain. The V end lost 4 bases, the J end lost 0 bases, and 27 bases lay between the germline ends. Germline assignment: CDR1 MDHEN and CDR2 SYDVKM. The CDR3 runs 20 residues. The CDR3 reads CASSSRNSGNKGKLNTEAFF. In DNA form, the CDR3 reads TGTGCCAGCAGTTCGCGAAATTCGGGGAATAAGGGTAAATTGAACACTGAAGCTTTCTTT.

The gene calls are TRBV5-6 and TRBJ1-1; unclear D gene. The germline V and J ends were trimmed by 4 bases and 10 bases, with 11 bases remaining between them. This CDR3 region has 11 residues. Germline assignment: CDR1 SGHDT and CDR2 YYEEEE. The CDR3 reads CASSAIGRAFF. CDR3 DNA: TGTGCCAGCAGCGCGATTGGGCGAGCTTTCTTT.

CDR3 sequence (DNA): TGTGCCAGTAGTCCCGGACGACGGTTTTCCTACGAGCAGTACTTC. This translates into CASSPGRRFSYEQYF. The genes are TRBV19 and TRBJ2-7; D gene uncertain. This CDR3 is built from 15 residues. Trimming left V 5 bases short and J 1 base short, with 15 bases between. Germline V gene sequence: CDR1 LNHDA, CDR2 SQIVND (reference sequence). The variable domain in full, with the rest retrieved from reference TRBV19 and TRBJ2-7, is DGGITQSPKYLFRKEGQNVTLSCEQNLNHDAMYWYRQDPGQGLRLIYYSQIVNDFQKGDIAEGYSVSREKKESFPLTVTSAQKNPTAFYLCASSPGRRFSYEQYFGPGTRLTVT.

The CDR3 here is CASSGLGPGDTEAFF. For the CDR3, the DNA is TGTGCCAGCAGCGGACTGGGGCCTGGGGACACTGAAGCTTTCTTT. V is TRBV2 and J is TRBJ1-1; weak D call: TRBD1 (5 bases). V was trimmed by 6 bases and J by 3 bases, leaving 17 bases between them. The CDR3 is 15 amino acids. The germline CDR1 and CDR2 sequences are SNHLY and FYNNEI.

In nucleotides, the CDR3 is TGTGCCAGCAGCTTACCACAAGCGGGAAGGGGGGTAACGGGCAATGAGCAGTTCTTC. The encoded protein is CASSLPQAGRGVTGNEQFF. The chain is built from TRBV11-2 and TRBJ2-1, with a tentative D call TRBD2 (7 bases). The CDR3 length is 19 residues. The germline V gene encodes CDR1 SGHAT and CDR2 FQNNGV. Trimming took off 2 bases at V and 6 bases at J, with 26 bases between the two ends.

This chain links TRBV4-1 with TRBJ2-7; TRBD2 agrees at 14 bases. V was clipped by 4 bases and J by 4 bases; unmatched bases: 6. The CDR3 contains 16 residues. The V gene's germline CDR1 is MGHRA and CDR2 YSYEKL. CDR3 residues: CASSPGTSGSAYEQYF. The CDR3 DNA is TGCGCCAGCAGCCCCGGGACTAGCGGGAGTGCGTACGAGCAGTACTTC.

The rearrangement links TRBV18 to TRBJ2-7, with D possibly being TRBD1 (7 bases). Germline loops: CDR1 KGHSH, CDR2 LQKENI. The CDR3 sequence is 16 residues long. With 2 bases removed from V and 0 bases from J, the gap between germline ends came to 14 bases. CDR3 DNA sequence: TGTGCCAGCTCACCAAATCGCGGGACAGCCTCCTACGAGCAGTACTTC. This sequence encodes CASSPNRGTASYEQYF.

The chain joins TRBV2 to TRBJ2-7; TRBD1 agrees at 7 bases. Looked up from germline, CDR1 is SNHLY and CDR2 is FYNNEI. Trimming removed 6 bases from V and 1 base from J; junction bases left unmatched: 12. CDR3 length: 16 residues. CDR3 sequence (DNA): TGTGCCAGCAGACAGACTCGACAGGGCTGGTCCTACGAGCAGTACTTC. This codes for CASRQTRQGWSYEQYF.

The chain employs TRBV4-1 and TRBJ1-2, with 7 positions matching TRBD1. The trim removed 2 bases at V and 8 bases at J, leaving 5 bases unmatched. Germline loops: CDR1 MGHRA, CDR2 YSYEKL. The CDR3 consists of 13 residues. The CDR3 loop is CASSQSGQWGYTF. DNA for the CDR3: TGCGCCAGCAGCCAATCGGGACAGTGGGGCTACACCTTC.

This clone was seen once. The chain uses TRBV28 and TRBJ2-7, with D possibly TRBD2 on 6 matching bases. CDR3 length: 15 residues. CDR1 MDHEN and CDR2 SYDVKM come from the germline V gene. V was trimmed by 6 bases and J by 0 bases, leaving 15 bases between them. This chain's CDR3 is CASSPTPTSSYEQYF. The CDR3 DNA reads as TGTGCCAGCAGCCCAACCCCGACTAGCTCCTACGAGCAGTACTTC.

The chain carries TRBV5-1 and TRBJ1-1; no firm D call. V lost 4 bases and J 0 bases, leaving 10 bases between the germline ends. The germline V gene has CDR1 SGHRS and CDR2 YFSETQ. The CDR3 runs 14 residues. CDR3 amino acids: CASSPGNMNTEAFF. The CDR3 DNA follows: TGCGCCAGCAGCCCGGGGAACATGAACACTGAAGCTTTCTTT.

The chain couples TRBV7-9 to TRBJ2-7; TRBD1 matches 7 bases. V dropped 7 bases and J dropped 6; count of bases not matched to a gene: 12. The CDR3 sequence is 14 residues long. CDR1 is SEHNR, CDR2 FQNEAQ, per germline (reference sequence). The CDR3 DNA reads TGTGCCAGCATCATGGAACAGGGGTCTGGCGAGCAGTACTTC. Its translation: CASIMEQGSGEQYF.

This clone was counted once. The V gene is TRBV9, the J gene TRBJ1-1, with D maybe TRBD1 (5 bases). Trimming removed 0 bases at V and 1 base at J, with 10 bases between. The CDR3 is 15 amino acids. Germline CDR1 reads SGDLS; CDR2 reads YYNGEE. The CDR3 here is CASSVEGQRNTEAFF. CDR3 nucleotides: TGTGCCAGCAGCGTAGAGGGGCAAAGGAACACTGAAGCTTTCTTT.

This sequence joins TRBV28 and TRBJ2-7; D remains ambiguous. This CDR3 is 11 amino acids long. Trimming shortened V by 6 bases and J by 7 bases, and 10 bases separated the two germline ends. Germline-derived CDR1 and CDR2 are MDHEN and SYDVKM. The CDR3 sequence is CASSPRREQYF. The CDR3, as DNA: TGTGCCAGCAGCCCCCGGCGAGAGCAGTACTTC.

This chain joins TRBV6-5 and TRBJ2-7; TRBD1 aligns across 9 bases. This CDR3 is built from 15 residues. Germline CDR1 is MNHEY and CDR2 is SVGAGI. V gave up 4 bases and J gave up 7 bases; unmatched junction bases: 11. The CDR3 sequence is CASSSAGTGFWEQYF. CDR3 in DNA: TGTGCCAGCAGTTCCGCCGGGACAGGGTTTTGGGAGCAGTACTTC.

This rearrangement joins TRBV28 to TRBJ2-2; D perhaps matches TRBD2 (6 bases). CDR1 and CDR2 (germline): MDHEN, SYDVKM. Trimming removed 7 bases from V and 4 bases from J, with 19 bases in between. The CDR3 covers 16 residues. CDR3 in DNA: TGTGCCAGCACTCTTCTACGGGGGATTGGCACCGGGGAGCTGTTTTTT. This translates into CASTLLRGIGTGELFF.

As for this clone: Additional DNA sequences in this sample encode the identical CDR3. V usage is TRBV19 and J usage is TRBJ1-1; no clear D. The CDR3 spans 13 residues. Germline lookup yields CDR1 LNHDA and CDR2 SQIVND (reference sequence). Between the trimmed V and J ends, which lost 2 bases and 1 base, there was a span of 5 bases. CDR3 in DNA: TGTGCCAGTAGTATATTCGGGAACACTGAAGCTTTCTTT. Residues: CASSIFGNTEAFF. Looking up the rest from reference TRBV19 and TRBJ1-1 gives the full variable domain: DGGITQSPKYLFRKEGQNVTLSCEQNLNHDAMYWYRQDPGQGLRLIYYSQIVNDFQKGDIAEGYSVSREKKESFPLTVTSAQKNPTAFYLCASSIFGNTEAFFGQGTRLTVV.

A word on this clone: The sample has other DNA sequences that encode this CDR3 too. The CDR3 DNA reads as TGTGCCAGCAGTGACCCCGATACGCAGTATTTT. It is translated as CASSDPDTQYF. The rearrangement uses TRBV2 and TRBJ2-3, with D unclear. The CDR3 loop spans 11 amino acids. Germline CDR1 SNHLY, CDR2 FYNNEI. The ends were cut back, 3 bases at V and 6 bases at J, with 4 bases in the middle. The full variable domain, its missing parts supplied by reference TRBV2 and TRBJ2-3, is EPEVTQTPSHQVTQMGQEVILRCVPISNHLYFYWYRQILGQKVEFLVSFYNNEISEKSEIFDDQFSVERPDGSNFTLKIRSTKLEDSAMYFCASSDPDTQYFGPGTRLTVL.